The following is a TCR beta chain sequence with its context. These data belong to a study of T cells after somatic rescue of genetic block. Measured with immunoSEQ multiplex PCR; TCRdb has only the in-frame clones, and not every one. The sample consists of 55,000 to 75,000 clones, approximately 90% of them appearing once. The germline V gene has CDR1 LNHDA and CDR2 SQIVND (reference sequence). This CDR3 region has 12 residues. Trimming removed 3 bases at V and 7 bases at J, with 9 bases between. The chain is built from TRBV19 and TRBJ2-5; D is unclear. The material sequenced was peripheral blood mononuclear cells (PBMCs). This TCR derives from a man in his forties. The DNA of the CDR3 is TGTGCCAGTAGTATCCACATGGGGACCCAGTACTTC. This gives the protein CASSIHMGTQYF.